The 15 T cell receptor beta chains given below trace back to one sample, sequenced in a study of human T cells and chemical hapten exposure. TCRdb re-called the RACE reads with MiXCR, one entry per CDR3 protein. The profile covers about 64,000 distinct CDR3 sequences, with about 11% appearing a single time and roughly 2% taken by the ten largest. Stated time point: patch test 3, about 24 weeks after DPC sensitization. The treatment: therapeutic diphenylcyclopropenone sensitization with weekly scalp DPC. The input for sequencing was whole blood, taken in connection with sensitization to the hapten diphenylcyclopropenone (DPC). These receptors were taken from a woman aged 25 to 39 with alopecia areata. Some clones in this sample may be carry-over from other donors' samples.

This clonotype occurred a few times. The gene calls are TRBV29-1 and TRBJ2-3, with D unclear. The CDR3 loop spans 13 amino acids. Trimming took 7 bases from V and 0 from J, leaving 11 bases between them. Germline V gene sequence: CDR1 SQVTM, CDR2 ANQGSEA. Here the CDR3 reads CSAYEFSTDTQYF. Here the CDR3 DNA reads TGCAGCGCCTACGAATTTAGCACAGATACGCAGTATTTT.

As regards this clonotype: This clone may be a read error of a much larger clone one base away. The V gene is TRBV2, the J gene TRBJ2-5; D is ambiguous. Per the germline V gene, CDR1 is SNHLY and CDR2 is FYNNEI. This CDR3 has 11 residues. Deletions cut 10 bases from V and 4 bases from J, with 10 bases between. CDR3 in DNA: TGTGCCAACAGCGCCGCAGAGACCCAGTACTTC. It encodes CANSAAETQYF.

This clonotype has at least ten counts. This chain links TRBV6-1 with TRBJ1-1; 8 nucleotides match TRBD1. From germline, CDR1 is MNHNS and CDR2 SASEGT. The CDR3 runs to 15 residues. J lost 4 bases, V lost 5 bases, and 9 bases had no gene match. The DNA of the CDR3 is TGTGCCAGCAGTCTGGGGACAGGTGGAATCACTGAAGCTTTCTTT. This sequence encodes CASSLGTGGITEAFF.

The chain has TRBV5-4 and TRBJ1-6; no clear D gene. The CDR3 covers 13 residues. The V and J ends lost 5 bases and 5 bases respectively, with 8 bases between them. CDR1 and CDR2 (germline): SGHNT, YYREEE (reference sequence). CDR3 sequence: CASREGNNSPLHF. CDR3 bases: TGTGCCAGCAGGGAAGGAAATAATTCACCCCTCCACTTT.

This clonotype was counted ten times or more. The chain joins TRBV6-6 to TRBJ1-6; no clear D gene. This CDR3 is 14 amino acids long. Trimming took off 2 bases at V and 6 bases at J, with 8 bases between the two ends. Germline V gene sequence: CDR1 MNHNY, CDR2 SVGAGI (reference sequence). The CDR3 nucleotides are TGTGCCAGCAGTTACAGGGAGACTAATTCACCCCTCCACTTT. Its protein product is CASSYRETNSPLHF.

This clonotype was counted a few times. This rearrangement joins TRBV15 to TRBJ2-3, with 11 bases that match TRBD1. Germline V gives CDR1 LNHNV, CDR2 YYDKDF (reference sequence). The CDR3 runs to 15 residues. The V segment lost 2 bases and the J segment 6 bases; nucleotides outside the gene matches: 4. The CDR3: CATSRTGQGVDTQYF. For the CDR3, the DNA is TGTGCCACCAGCAGAACGGGACAGGGGGTTGATACGCAGTATTTT.

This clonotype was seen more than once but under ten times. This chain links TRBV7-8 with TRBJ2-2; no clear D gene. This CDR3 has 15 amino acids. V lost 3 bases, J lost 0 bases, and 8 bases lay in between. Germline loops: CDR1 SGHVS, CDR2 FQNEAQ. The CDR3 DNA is TGTGCCAGCAGCTTTAACGGCGCGAACACCGGGGAGCTGTTTTTT. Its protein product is CASSFNGANTGELFF.

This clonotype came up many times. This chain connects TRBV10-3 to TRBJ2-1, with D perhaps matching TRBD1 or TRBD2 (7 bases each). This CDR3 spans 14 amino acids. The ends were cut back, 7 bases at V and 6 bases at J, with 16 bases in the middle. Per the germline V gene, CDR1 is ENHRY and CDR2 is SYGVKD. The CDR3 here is CAIIADREGNEQFF. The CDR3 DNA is TGTGCCATCATAGCTGACAGGGAGGGCAATGAGCAGTTCTTC.

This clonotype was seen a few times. CDR3 in amino acids: CASSEQGMNSPLHF. CDR3 coding DNA: TGTGCCAGCAGTGAACAGGGTATGAATTCACCCCTCCACTTT. J is TRBJ1-6 and V is TRBV2, with D possibly being TRBD1 (5 bases). Germline CDR1 SNHLY, CDR2 FYNNEI. Trimming removed 2 bases from V and 7 bases from J, with 9 bases in between. The CDR3 runs 14 residues.

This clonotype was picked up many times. The CDR3 protein is CSVAGDTNQPQHF. Here the CDR3 DNA reads TGCAGCGTCGCCGGGGACACCAATCAGCCCCAGCATTTT. The chain uses TRBV29-1 and TRBJ1-5; TRBD1 is a possible D gene (6 bases). Germline V gene data show CDR1 as SQVTM and CDR2 as ANQGSEA. V lost 6 bases, J lost 3 bases, and 12 bases lay in between. The CDR3 is made up of 13 amino acids.

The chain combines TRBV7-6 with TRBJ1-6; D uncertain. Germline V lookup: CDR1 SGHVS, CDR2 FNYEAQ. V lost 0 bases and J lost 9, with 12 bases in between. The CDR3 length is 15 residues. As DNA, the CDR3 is TGTGCCAGCAGCTTAGCAAGGGCTGGCGGTTCACCCCTCCACTTT. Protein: CASSLARAGGSPLHF.

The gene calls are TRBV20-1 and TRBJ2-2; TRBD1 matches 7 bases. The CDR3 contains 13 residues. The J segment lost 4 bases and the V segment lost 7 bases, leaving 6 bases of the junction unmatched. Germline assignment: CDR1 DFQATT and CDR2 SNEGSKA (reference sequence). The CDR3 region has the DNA TGCAGTGGAAGGCAGGGGGTCACCGGGGAGCTGTTTTTT. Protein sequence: CSGRQGVTGELFF.

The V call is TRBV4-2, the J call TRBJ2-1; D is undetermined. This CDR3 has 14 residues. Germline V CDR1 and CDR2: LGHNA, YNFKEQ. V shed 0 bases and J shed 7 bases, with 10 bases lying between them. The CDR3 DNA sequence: TGTGCCAGCAGCCAAGAAGTAGGTCGGAATGAGCAGTTCTTC. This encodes CASSQEVGRNEQFF.

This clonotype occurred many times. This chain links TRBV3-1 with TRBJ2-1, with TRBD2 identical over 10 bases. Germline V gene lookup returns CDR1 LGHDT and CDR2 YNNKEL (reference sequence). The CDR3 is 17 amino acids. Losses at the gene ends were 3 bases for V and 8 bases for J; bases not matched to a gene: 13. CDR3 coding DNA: TGTGCCAGCAGCCAGGTGGGACTAGCGATTATCGGCGATGAGCAGTTCTTC. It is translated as CASSQVGLAIIGDEQFF.

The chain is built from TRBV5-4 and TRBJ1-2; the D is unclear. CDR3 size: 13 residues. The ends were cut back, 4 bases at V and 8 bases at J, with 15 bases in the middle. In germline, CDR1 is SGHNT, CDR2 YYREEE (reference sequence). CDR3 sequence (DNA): TGTGCCAGCAGCAATTTCGGAGGAGAAGGCTACACCTTC. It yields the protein CASSNFGGEGYTF.